These 22 T cell receptor beta chains were all obtained from the same sample, sequenced in a study of cytomegalovirus exposure and HLA in healthy donors (dated by TCRdb to about 2017). The library was built by means of the immunoSEQ multiplex PCR assay. The multiplex PCR relied on a mix of 60 forward primers for TCR Vbeta segments and 13 reverse primers for TCR Jbeta segments. Sourced from immuneACCESS, this table was stored by TCRdb with only in-frame sequences that have V and J called. A share of the clones is absent; for the studies checked, an unresolved V gene accounts for under half, and the remainder has no known explanation. Here the sample has about 82,000 clones; roughly 63% occur a single time. About 22% of the sample is in the top ten clones. The source material was PBMCs. The receptors originated from a woman between 45 and 65 years old in good health and CMV-seropositive.

This clone came up a few times. CDR3 loop: CSAAGTSEGTDTQYF. CDR3 nucleotides: TGCAGCGCGGCTGGGACTAGCGAAGGCACAGATACGCAGTATTTT. The chain uses TRBV29-1 and TRBJ2-3; 10 bases align to TRBD2. The CDR3 runs 15 residues. The J segment lost 1 base and the V segment lost 7 bases, leaving 8 bases of the junction unmatched. Germline V gene sequence: CDR1 SQVTM, CDR2 ANQGSEA.

This clone turned up a few times. The chain carries TRBV5-4 and TRBJ2-7; weak D call: TRBD2 (5 bases). The CDR3 is 14 amino acids. Germline V gene data show CDR1 as SGHNT and CDR2 as YYREEE (reference sequence). The V end was cut by 4 bases, the J end by 7 bases, with 18 bases between. The CDR3 DNA reads as TGTGCCAGCAGCCTCGGGGTGGCGGCCGGAGAGCAGTACTTC. Its translation is CASSLGVAAGEQYF.

The rearrangement joins TRBV10-3 to TRBJ2-6; weak D call: TRBD1 (6 bases). With 0 bases removed from V and 1 base from J, the gap between germline ends came to 19 bases. Germline lookup yields CDR1 ENHRY and CDR2 SYGVKD. The CDR3 consists of 20 residues. Written as DNA, the CDR3 is TGTGCCATCAGTGAGTCCATACACCGTCCAGGGGAATCTGGGGCCAACGTCCTGACTTTC. Its protein is CAISESIHRPGESGANVLTF.

The gene calls are TRBV5-4 and TRBJ2-1, with 8 positions matching TRBD1. Per germline, CDR1 SGHNT and CDR2 YYREEE (reference sequence). With 0 bases clipped from V and 9 bases from J, the junction kept 11 bases outside the gene matches. This CDR3 contains 16 residues. The CDR3 nucleotides read TGTGCCAGCAGCTTGGACGGGGCAGGGGGCCAGGGTGAGCAGTTCTTC. Its protein product is CASSLDGAGGQGEQFF.

This clone has only a few counts. The J gene is TRBJ2-5, the V gene TRBV10-2; the D is unclear. There are 15 residues in the CDR3. The V end lost 3 bases, the J end lost 0 bases, and 11 bases lay between the germline ends. Germline CDR1 is WSHSY and CDR2 is SAAADI. Written as DNA, the CDR3 is TGCGCCAGCAGTGAAAATGGGCAGTACCAAGAGACCCAGTACTTC. This codes for CASSENGQYQETQYF.

This chain links TRBV7-9 with TRBJ1-1, with 9 bases that match TRBD1. This CDR3 contains 18 residues. CDR1 is SEHNR and CDR2 is FQNEAQ in the germline V gene (reference sequence). The trim removed 3 bases at V and 0 bases at J, leaving 11 bases unmatched. The CDR3 sequence: CASSLPGTGFLMNTEAFF. CDR3 DNA sequence: TGTGCCAGCAGCTTGCCCGGGACAGGGTTCCTGATGAACACTGAAGCTTTCTTT.

The chain employs TRBV19 and TRBJ2-2; TRBD2 might be the D (5 bases). V dropped 10 bases and J dropped 6 bases, with 9 bases sitting between them. The CDR3 totals 11 residues. Germline V gene lookup returns CDR1 LNHDA and CDR2 SQIVND (reference sequence). The CDR3 is CAISAAGELFF. CDR3 nucleotides: TGTGCCATCTCAGCGGCCGGGGAGCTGTTTTTT.

The chain joins TRBV18 to TRBJ1-1; D remains unclear. The CDR3 has 13 amino acids. From germline, CDR1 is KGHSH and CDR2 LQKENI. V lost 0 bases, J lost 8 bases, and 10 bases lay in between. The CDR3 spells CASSPPNSQEAFF. For the CDR3, the DNA is TGTGCCAGCTCACCACCAAACAGCCAAGAAGCTTTCTTT.

The chain employs TRBV6-5 and TRBJ1-4; 7 bases are shared with TRBD1. Trimming cost V 4 bases and J 5 bases; bases outside gene matches: 7. CDR1 and CDR2 (germline): MNHEY, SVGAGI. The CDR3 runs to 15 residues. CDR3 region: CASSSPGQRNEKLFF. The CDR3 DNA follows: TGTGCCAGCAGTTCGCCGGGACAGCGGAATGAAAAACTGTTTTTT.

The rearrangement links TRBV5-1 to TRBJ1-6; D may be TRBD1 (5 bases). Per germline, CDR1 SGHRS and CDR2 YFSETQ. The CDR3 covers 15 residues. Deletions cut 4 bases from V and 7 bases from J, with 15 bases between. The CDR3 nucleotides read TGCGCCAGCAGCCTTCGTGAGACAGAGAATTCACCCCTCCACTTT. It specifies CASSLRETENSPLHF.

CDR3 protein: CASRDRAGVNIQYF. The CDR3 nucleotides read TGTGCCAGCAGGGACAGGGCGGGAGTTAACATTCAGTACTTC. The J gene is TRBJ2-4, the V gene TRBV6-1; tentative D call: TRBD1 (8 bases). V was shortened by 6 bases and J by 7 bases, with 16 bases between the two germline ends. Germline values: CDR1 MNHNS, CDR2 SASEGT. The CDR3 loop spans 14 amino acids.

This clone has just a few counts. For the CDR3, the DNA is TGCGCCAGCAGCCTCCGGACTAGCGGGGGGCCCGATGGTGAGCAGTTCTTC. Amino acid sequence: CASSLRTSGGPDGEQFF. The chain joins TRBV5-1 to TRBJ2-1, with 14 bases lining up with TRBD2. The germline V gene has CDR1 SGHRS and CDR2 YFSETQ. V trimming: 4 bases; J trimming: 9 bases; junction bases outside the gene matches: 12. The CDR3 totals 17 residues.

The CDR3 here is CASSVLGGYNEQFF. CDR3 bases: TGTGCCAGCAGCGTTTTGGGGGGATACAATGAGCAGTTCTTC. This sequence joins TRBV7-8 and TRBJ2-1, with D possibly matching TRBD2 (6 bases). Looked up from germline, CDR1 is SGHVS and CDR2 is FQNEAQ. CDR3 length: 14 amino acids. V lost 5 bases to trimming and J lost 4 bases, with 12 bases between them.

This clone was counted only a few times. The chain employs TRBV6-5 and TRBJ2-4, with 8 nucleotides matching TRBD1. Germline V CDR1 and CDR2: MNHEY, SVGAGI. This CDR3 comprises 13 residues. Germline trimming cut 5 bases from V and 6 bases from J; bases unmatched to any gene: 3. The CDR3, as DNA: TGTGCCAGCAGTAACGGACAGGGAAACATTCAGTACTTC. Protein: CASSNGQGNIQYF.

The chain links TRBV7-6 to TRBJ1-2; perhaps TRBD1 as D (6 bases). V lost 10 bases, J lost 2 bases, and 11 bases lay in between. CDR1 SGHVS and CDR2 FNYEAQ come from the germline V gene. The CDR3 runs to 12 residues. This CDR3 is CATTDRNYGYTF. In DNA, the CDR3 is TGTGCCACTACGGACAGAAACTATGGCTACACCTTC. The whole variable domain, remainder taken from reference TRBV7-6 and TRBJ1-2, is GAGVSQSPRYKVTKRGQDVALRCDPISGHVSLYWYRQALGQGPEFLTYFNYEAQQDKSGLPNDRFSAERPEGSISTLTIQRTEQRDSAMYRCATTDRNYGYTFGSGTRLTVV.

This chain uses TRBV7-9 with TRBJ1-2; 8 bases match TRBD1. Unmatched junction bases numbered 10, after V lost 5 bases and J lost 2 bases. CDR1 SEHNR and CDR2 FQNEAQ come from the germline V gene (reference sequence). The CDR3 runs to 16 residues. CDR3 coding DNA: TGTGCCAGCAGCGCTAGTTACAGGGGGTCAAACTATGGCTACACCTTC. This translates into CASSASYRGSNYGYTF.

V is TRBV12-5 and J is TRBJ1-1; no reliable D call. Trimming shortened V by 6 bases and J by 1 base, and 9 bases separated the two germline ends. From germline, CDR1 is LGHNT and CDR2 FRNRAP. CDR3 size: 13 residues. Here the CDR3 DNA reads TGTGCTAGTGGCTCCGAGGGGAACACTGAAGCTTTCTTT. This codes for CASGSEGNTEAFF.

This clone was observed once. Germline and junction disagree at one end, which may indicate a read error. This chain connects TRBV4-2 to TRBJ2-7, with 9 bases fitting TRBD1. The CDR3 totals 17 residues. Germline V gene lookup returns CDR1 LGHNA and CDR2 YNFKEQ. The CDR3 nucleotides are TGTGCCAGCATCCAAGAAGGCGGACAGGGGTCGAGGGACGAGCAGTACTTC. Protein: CASIQEGGQGSRDEQYF.

The chain uses TRBV7-3 and TRBJ2-2; no definite D call. Germline assignment: CDR1 SGHTA and CDR2 FQGTGA. The CDR3 consists of 15 residues. Trimming took off 0 bases at V and 2 bases at J, with 7 bases between the two ends. This chain's CDR3 is CASSLTFSNTGELFF. In DNA form, the CDR3 reads TGTGCCAGCAGCTTAACTTTTTCAAACACCGGGGAGCTGTTTTTT.

Points on this clone: Its ends do not fully match the called genes, so a read error is possible. The gene calls are TRBV7-9 and TRBJ2-1, with 7 bases identical to TRBD2. Germline loops: CDR1 SEHNR, CDR2 FQNEAQ (reference sequence). The CDR3 loop spans 14 amino acids. This CDR3 is CSSSLALGGSEQFF. CDR3 sequence (DNA): TGTTCCAGCAGCTTAGCTTTGGGGGGGAGTGAGCAGTTCTTC.

The genes are TRBV7-2 and TRBJ1-2; D uncertain. CDR1 SGHTA and CDR2 FQGNSA come from the germline V gene. V was trimmed by 1 base and J by 4 bases, leaving 7 bases between them. This CDR3 has 13 amino acids. CDR3 residues: CASSLDTTYGYTF. The CDR3 DNA follows: TGTGCCAGCAGCTTAGACACCACCTATGGCTACACCTTC.

The V gene is TRBV29-1, the J gene TRBJ1-1; TRBD1 aligns across 7 bases. Germline assignment: CDR1 SQVTM and CDR2 ANQGSEA. J gave up 1 base and V 4 bases, and 0 bases lay outside the gene matches. The CDR3 has 12 amino acids. The CDR3 DNA reads TGCAGCGTTGGACAGGGGAACACTGAAGCTTTCTTT. Encoded protein: CSVGQGNTEAFF.